Listed here are 26 T cell receptor beta chains from one sample, sequenced in a study of blood T cell repertoires in COVID-19. TCRdb's copy holds only in-frame clones and misses some; the assay was immunoSEQ multiplex PCR. The data show around 180,000 clones, around 83% seen once. Sequenced material: peripheral blood. The receptors originated from a human donor in a cohort sampled during active COVID-19.

The chain joins TRBV4-1 to TRBJ1-6; 9 bases are a match to TRBD1. V lost 4 bases and J lost 10; bases outside the gene matches: 5. This CDR3 has 14 amino acids. Germline V gene lookup returns CDR1 MGHRA and CDR2 YSYEKL. CDR3 in amino acids: CASSPGQGGSPLHF. CDR3 DNA: TGCGCCAGCAGCCCGGGACAGGGTGGGTCACCCCTCCACTTT.

There are a few counts of this clone. This chain joins TRBV20-1 and TRBJ2-3, with D hard to call. The CDR3 has 11 amino acids. The germline CDR1 and CDR2 sequences are DFQATT and SNEGSKA (reference sequence). V dropped 6 bases and J dropped 6 bases, with 10 bases sitting between them. The DNA of the CDR3 is TGCAGTGCCCTTGTCCCGGATACGCAGTATTTT. Protein product: CSALVPDTQYF.

The chain uses TRBV20-1 and TRBJ1-5, with TRBD1 matching over 7 bases. The CDR3 has 13 amino acids. CDR1 is DFQATT, CDR2 SNEGSKA, per germline (reference sequence). V dropped 3 bases and J dropped 9; count of bases not matched to a gene: 8. The CDR3 region is CSASGQGVRPQHF. CDR3 nucleotide sequence: TGCAGTGCTAGTGGGCAGGGGGTCCGGCCCCAGCATTTT.

This clone was counted a single time. This chain joins TRBV28 and TRBJ2-5; maybe TRBD1 (7 bases). The CDR3 is made up of 14 amino acids. V lost 10 bases, J lost 5 bases, and 20 bases lay in between. Germline values: CDR1 MDHEN, CDR2 SYDVKM. CDR3 sequence (DNA): TGTGCCACCCAGACAGGGAGGAGGAAGGAGACCCAGTACTTC. Translated, it gives CATQTGRRKETQYF. Filled out from reference TRBV28 and TRBJ2-5, the complete variable domain reads DVKVTQSSRYLVKRTGEKVFLECVQDMDHENMFWYRQDPGLGLRLIYFSYDVKMKEKGDIPEGYSVSREKKERFSLILESASTNQTSMYLCATQTGRRKETQYFGPGTRLLVL.

The rearrangement links TRBV27 to TRBJ2-7, with D possibly TRBD1 on 5 matching bases. CDR3 length equals 12 residues. V shed 9 bases and J shed 2 bases, with 11 bases lying between them. Germline V gene data show CDR1 as MNHEY and CDR2 as SMNVEV (reference sequence). The CDR3 region is CASGVRAYEQYF. The CDR3 bases are TGTGCCAGTGGTGTCAGGGCCTACGAGCAGTACTTC.

The gene calls are TRBV18 and TRBJ2-7; TRBD1 agrees at 9 bases. The CDR3 spans 14 residues. The junction had 7 bases not matched to a gene; V was cut back by 3 bases and J by 7 bases. Germline values: CDR1 KGHSH, CDR2 LQKENI. The CDR3 nucleotides are TGTGCCAGCTCACCTACAGGGGGCAAAAAAGAGCAGTACTTC. Amino acid sequence: CASSPTGGKKEQYF.

This clone was observed a single time. The chain links TRBV7-8 to TRBJ1-3; TRBD1 agrees at 7 bases. The germline CDR1 and CDR2 sequences are SGHVS and FQNEAQ. The trim removed 4 bases at V and 0 bases at J, leaving 3 bases unmatched. CDR3 size: 15 residues. In nucleotides, the CDR3 is TGTGCCAGCAGCTCGACAGGGTTCTCTGGAAACACCATATATTTT. Amino acid sequence: CASSSTGFSGNTIYF.

The J gene is TRBJ2-7, the V gene TRBV7-8; 8 bases are shared with TRBD1. Germline V gene lookup returns CDR1 SGHVS and CDR2 FQNEAQ. The CDR3 has 16 amino acids. The V and J ends lost 4 bases and 1 base, in that order; junction bases with no gene match: 9. The DNA for the CDR3 is TGTGCCAGCAGCTCACACAAGGACAGGGCGTCCTACGAGCAGTACTTC. The encoded protein is CASSSHKDRASYEQYF. Using reference TRBV7-8 and TRBJ2-7 for the parts outside the CDR3, the full variable domain is GAGVSQSPRYKVAKRGQDVALRCDPISGHVSLFWYQQALGQGPEFLTYFQNEAQLDKSGLPSDRFFAERPEGSVSTLKIQRTQQEDSAVYLCASSSHKDRASYEQYFGPGTRLTVT.

The gene calls are TRBV15 and TRBJ2-4; TRBD1 matches 7 bases. V gave up 0 bases and J gave up 7 bases; unmatched junction bases: 9. Germline-derived CDR1 and CDR2 are LNHNV and YYDKDF (reference sequence). The CDR3 length is 16 residues. CDR3 sequence reads: CATSRDGRGSGNIQYF. The CDR3 DNA is TGTGCCACCAGCAGAGATGGCAGGGGGTCCGGGAACATTCAGTACTTC.

This chain uses TRBV25-1 with TRBJ1-1; D is unclear. Trimming stripped 1 base from V and 7 bases from J, with 7 bases between. The CDR3 contains 12 residues. The germline gives CDR1 MGHDK, CDR2 SYGVNS. The CDR3 DNA reads TGTGCCAGCAGTGAATTCTCAGGTGAAGCTTTCTTT. It codes for CASSEFSGEAFF. The variable domain in full, completed from reference TRBV25-1 and TRBJ1-1, reads EADIYQTPRYLVIGTGKKITLECSQTMGHDKMYWYQQDPGMELHLIHYSYGVNSTEKGDLSSESTVSRIRTEHFPLTLESARPSHTSQYLCASSEFSGEAFFGQGTRLTVV.

This chain connects TRBV6-1 to TRBJ1-6; D gene ambiguous. This CDR3 has 14 amino acids. The V gene's germline CDR1 is MNHNS and CDR2 SASEGT. Trimming stripped 2 bases from V and 8 bases from J, with 10 bases between. CDR3: CASSELVRDSPLHF. The CDR3 DNA follows: TGTGCCAGCAGTGAATTGGTTAGAGATTCACCCCTCCACTTT.

Written as DNA, the CDR3 is TGTGCCAGCTCCCGGGGAGTTGGGGTCTCTGGAAACACCATATATTTT. It yields the protein CASSRGVGVSGNTIYF. The chain links TRBV18 to TRBJ1-3; D is undetermined. The CDR3 is made up of 16 amino acids. CDR1 is KGHSH, CDR2 LQKENI, per germline. Trimming left V 6 bases short and J 0 bases short, with 15 bases between.

The gene calls are TRBV13 and TRBJ2-1, with 9 bases that match TRBD2. V dropped 0 bases and J dropped 6; count of bases not matched to a gene: 3. Per the germline V gene, CDR1 is PRHDT and CDR2 is FYEKMQ (reference sequence). The CDR3 runs to 15 residues. The chain's CDR3 is CASSLGAGGPNEQFF. CDR3 bases: TGTGCCAGCAGCTTAGGGGCGGGAGGGCCCAATGAGCAGTTCTTC.

The chain recombines TRBV11-3 with TRBJ1-5; D perhaps matches TRBD1 (5 bases). Germline CDR1 is SGHNT and CDR2 is YENEEA. V lost 2 bases and J lost 4, with 15 bases in between. The CDR3 is made up of 16 amino acids. CDR3 coding DNA: TGTGCCAGCAGCTTAACCCTGCAGGGCCCGAATCAGCCCCAGCATTTT. Protein sequence: CASSLTLQGPNQPQHF.

This chain uses TRBV9 with TRBJ2-3, with D possibly being TRBD2 (6 bases). CDR3 length: 15 residues. Germline V gives CDR1 SGDLS, CDR2 YYNGEE. The V end lost 0 bases, the J end lost 3 bases, and 11 bases lay between the germline ends. The CDR3 DNA is TGTGCCAGCAGCGTAGCTAGCGCGCCAACAGATACGCAGTATTTT. Protein sequence: CASSVASAPTDTQYF. Full variable domain (remainder filled in from reference TRBV9 and TRBJ2-3): DSGVTQTPKHLITATGQRVTLRCSPRSGDLSVYWYQQSLDQGLQFLIQYYNGEERAKGNILERFSAQQFPDLHSELNLSSLELGDSALYFCASSVASAPTDTQYFGPGTRLTVL.

This clone was seen a handful of times. This chain connects TRBV5-1 to TRBJ1-1, with 9 bases matching TRBD1. CDR3 length: 14 amino acids. Trimming removed 4 bases from V and 5 bases from J; junction bases left unmatched: 6. Germline assignment: CDR1 SGHRS and CDR2 YFSETQ. The CDR3, as DNA: TGCGCCAGCAGCCCCGGACAGGGGTGGACTGAAGCTTTCTTT. Residues: CASSPGQGWTEAFF.

This clone has only one observation. V gene TRBV19 combines with J gene TRBJ2-3; 7 bases are shared with TRBD2. V was clipped by 0 bases and J by 4 bases; unmatched bases: 7. Germline CDR1 and CDR2: LNHDA and SQIVND (reference sequence). CDR3 size: 16 residues. In nucleotides, the CDR3 is TGTGCCAGTAGTATAGATGGGCGGGGGAAATCAGATACGCAGTATTTT. The encoded protein is CASSIDGRGKSDTQYF.

The chain links TRBV5-6 to TRBJ2-7; 9 bases align to TRBD2. The J segment lost 5 bases and the V segment lost 1 base, leaving 10 bases of the junction unmatched. Germline lookup yields CDR1 SGHDT and CDR2 YYEEEE. The CDR3 has 16 residues. CDR3 loop: CASSLNARGGPNEQYF. The CDR3 nucleotides read TGTGCCAGCAGCTTGAATGCGCGGGGGGGCCCGAACGAGCAGTACTTC.

This chain joins TRBV6-5 and TRBJ2-7; 10 bases fit TRBD1. The trim removed 6 bases at V and 4 bases at J, leaving 9 bases unmatched. Looked up from germline, CDR1 is MNHEY and CDR2 is SVGAGI. The CDR3 contains 15 residues. In nucleotides, the CDR3 is TGTGCCAGCAGATTCCGGGACAGGGGACCTTACGAGCAGTACTTC. This sequence encodes CASRFRDRGPYEQYF.

J is TRBJ2-7 and V is TRBV7-9; D is ambiguous. Germline V CDR1 and CDR2: SEHNR, FQNEAQ (reference sequence). The CDR3 sequence is 12 residues long. V was pared by 2 bases and J by 2 bases, with 4 bases between. CDR3 nucleotides: TGTGCCAGCAGCTTAACTACCTACGAGCAGTACTTC. This codes for CASSLTTYEQYF.

CDR3 coding DNA: TGTGCCAGCAGTTTGGGACAGAACTATGGCTACACCTTC. It specifies CASSLGQNYGYTF. The chain combines TRBV27 with TRBJ1-2, with 7 bases lining up with TRBD1. Per the germline V gene, CDR1 is MNHEY and CDR2 is SMNVEV (reference sequence). J was trimmed by 2 bases and V by 3 bases; bases with no gene match: 0. The CDR3 consists of 13 residues.

CDR3 residues: CASSLARTANSPLHF. The CDR3 region has the DNA TGTGCCAGCAGTCTCGCGCGGACAGCTAATTCACCCCTCCACTTT. This chain uses TRBV25-1 with TRBJ1-6; a possible D gene is TRBD1 (6 bases). The CDR3 loop spans 15 amino acids. V was pared by 5 bases and J by 6 bases, with 14 bases between. Germline V gene lookup returns CDR1 MGHDK and CDR2 SYGVNS.

This sequence joins TRBV29-1 and TRBJ1-1; a possible D gene is TRBD1 (5 bases). CDR3 length equals 12 residues. Germline V gives CDR1 SQVTM, CDR2 ANQGSEA. Trimming took off 1 base at V and 5 bases at J, with 8 bases between the two ends. The CDR3 coding sequence is TGCAGCGTTGAAGTGGGGGGGACTGAAGCTTTCTTT. This gives the protein CSVEVGGTEAFF.

The gene calls are TRBV6-5 and TRBJ1-2; tentative D call: TRBD1 (6 bases). CDR1 is MNHEY, CDR2 SVGAGI, per germline. V lost 7 bases and J lost 3, with 15 bases in between. The CDR3 covers 14 residues. DNA for the CDR3: TGTGCCAGCATTTTAGACAGGCTTGACTATGGCTACACCTTC. Encoded protein: CASILDRLDYGYTF.

The V and J genes are TRBV7-9 and TRBJ2-1; 7 bases fit TRBD1. J lost 6 bases, V lost 2 bases, and 1 base had no gene match. This CDR3 contains 13 residues. The germline V gene encodes CDR1 SEHNR and CDR2 FQNEAQ (reference sequence). The CDR3 DNA reads as TGTGCCAGCAGCTTAACAGGGGTCAATGAGCAGTTCTTC. Residues: CASSLTGVNEQFF. Variable domain in full (rest from reference TRBV7-9 and TRBJ2-1): DTGVSQNPRHKITKRGQNVTFRCDPISEHNRLYWYRQTLGQGPEFLTYFQNEAQLEKSRLLSDRFSAERPKGSFSTLEIQRTEQGDSAMYLCASSLTGVNEQFFGPGTRLTVL.

The rearrangement uses TRBV12-3 or TRBV12-4 and TRBJ1-2; D possibly corresponds to TRBD1 (5 bases). This CDR3 region has 13 residues. V gave up 3 bases and J gave up 7 bases, with 12 bases separating them. Here the CDR3 reads CASSFGGLGGYTF. CDR3 nucleotides: TGTGCCAGCAGTTTCGGGGGACTAGGTGGCTACACCTTC.